What follows are 2 T cell receptor beta chains derived from one specimen sequenced in a study of blood T cells in healthy people across ages. For the second PCR, which ran for roughly 7 to 11 cycles, a sample-barcoded 5' primer and a J-beta primer mix were used. TCRdb re-analysed the 5' RACE reads in MiXCR, keeping a single row per CDR3 protein. The sample includes 650,000 or so distinct CDR3 sequences, over 40% of them seen just once. The sample consisted of blood. The receptors were gathered from a woman older than 75 in good health.

On this clonotype itself: This sequence may be a read error, since a much larger clone differs from it by one base. The chain couples TRBV2 to TRBJ1-1, with TRBD1 matching 9 bases. Germline V gives CDR1 SNHLY, CDR2 FYNNEI. The CDR3 is 15 amino acids. The CDR3 nucleotides read TGTGCCAGCATAGACAGGGGGTTGGGGAACACTGAAGCTATCTTT. Residues: CASIDRGLGNTEAIF.

For this clonotype: Since a much larger clone is just one base distant, this may be a read error. The rearrangement uses TRBV7-8 and TRBJ2-5; 11 bases map to TRBD2. Germline CDR1 reads SGHVS; CDR2 reads FQNEAQ. This CDR3 spans 18 amino acids. CDR3 residues: CASSYTVGTSGLQKTQYF. CDR3 nucleotide sequence: TGTGCCAGCAGCTATACGGTCGGGACTAGCGGACTCCAAAAGACCCAGTACTTC.